These 21 T cell receptor beta chains share one sample of origin, sequenced in a study of a mutant IDH1 vaccine in newly diagnosed glioma. Their antigen targets remain unknown. This table comes from immunoSEQ multiplex PCR, and its TCRdb copy is limited to in-frame clones, with some not included. This sample has over 55,000 clones, with around 89% found just once. Stated time point: week 5, during vaccination. Doses of 300 ug of mutant IDH1 20-mer peptide were given with topical imiquimod. The material was PBMCs, obtained from a glioma patient whose treatment included an IDH1 peptide vaccine. Receptor source: a woman aged 40 to 50 with glioma.

This chain links TRBV11-2 with TRBJ1-3; possible D gene TRBD1, 6 bases. The CDR3 extends over 16 amino acids. Trimming left V 5 bases short and J 3 bases short, with 17 bases between. Germline CDR1 SGHAT, CDR2 FQNNGV. CDR3 DNA sequence: TGTGCCAGCAGCCGTACTACAGGGAGCGGTGGAAACACCATATATTTT. This encodes CASSRTTGSGGNTIYF.

The chain links TRBV2 to TRBJ2-7; D unresolved. V was shortened by 4 bases and J by 2 bases, with 15 bases between the two germline ends. Germline-derived CDR1 and CDR2 are SNHLY and FYNNEI. The CDR3 covers 15 residues. CDR3 in DNA: TGTGCCAGCAGTGGGGGTCAGAACGTCGCCTACGAGCAGTACTTC. Its protein product is CASSGGQNVAYEQYF. Full variable domain (remainder filled in from reference TRBV2 and TRBJ2-7): EPEVTQTPSHQVTQMGQEVILRCVPISNHLYFYWYRQILGQKVEFLVSFYNNEISEKSEIFDDQFSVERPDGSNFTLKIRSTKLEDSAMYFCASSGGQNVAYEQYFGPGTRLTVT.

With regard to this clone: Compared with germline, one end of the junction differs, possibly owing to a read error. Other DNA sequences within the sample encode an identical CDR3. The chain carries TRBV18 and TRBJ1-1, with TRBD1 as a possible D gene (5 bases). The CDR3 runs 16 residues. CDR1 is KGHSH, CDR2 LQKENI, per germline. The CDR3 loop is CASSPPGHRTNTEAFF. The CDR3, as DNA: TGTGCCAGCTCACCACCGGGGCACAGGACGAACACTGAAGCTTTCTTC.

The chain recombines TRBV7-8 with TRBJ1-2; possible D gene TRBD1, 6 bases. V lost 1 base and J 8 bases, leaving 8 bases between the germline ends. Germline V gene data show CDR1 as SGHVS and CDR2 as FQNEAQ. The CDR3 runs 12 residues. The CDR3 here is CASSLDRAGYTF. The DNA of the CDR3 is TGTGCCAGCAGCTTAGACAGGGCCGGCTACACCTTC.

The gene calls are TRBV5-5 and TRBJ1-1, with TRBD1 as a possible D gene (5 bases). V lost 2 bases to trimming and J lost 0 bases, with 11 bases between them. In germline, CDR1 is SGHKS, CDR2 YYEKEE (reference sequence). The CDR3 covers 15 residues. The CDR3 DNA reads as TGTGCCAGCAGCTTTGGGCAGGGTATGAACACTGAAGCTTTCTTT. Its protein product is CASSFGQGMNTEAFF.

The V gene is TRBV2, the J gene TRBJ2-5; the match to TRBD2 covers 13 bases. The CDR3 is made up of 17 amino acids. Germline CDR1 and CDR2: SNHLY and FYNNEI. J lost 3 bases, V lost 1 base, and 5 bases had no gene match. CDR3: CASSEGGLAGSEETQYF. CDR3 DNA: TGTGCCAGCAGTGAAGGGGGACTAGCGGGATCTGAAGAGACCCAGTACTTC.

This clone appeared once. This rearrangement joins TRBV29-1 to TRBJ1-3; no clear D. The V gene lost 4 bases and the J gene lost 2 bases, with 9 bases spanning the gap. This CDR3 spans 13 amino acids. Germline lookup yields CDR1 SQVTM and CDR2 ANQGSEA. CDR3 nucleotides: TGCAGCGTTGTCGGGCTGACTGGAAACACCATATATTTT. It encodes CSVVGLTGNTIYF.

This chain uses TRBV20-1 with TRBJ2-7, with D possibly matching TRBD1 (7 bases). V was cut by 5 bases and J by 7 bases, with 12 bases left in between. CDR1 and CDR2 from the germline V gene are DFQATT and SNEGSKA (reference sequence). CDR3 size: 11 residues. The CDR3 is CSARRGREQYF. CDR3 coding DNA: TGCAGTGCTCGCAGGGGGAGGGAGCAGTACTTC.

The chain recombines TRBV13 with TRBJ1-1; 8 nucleotides match TRBD1. The CDR3 runs 15 residues. The germline V gene has CDR1 PRHDT and CDR2 FYEKMQ (reference sequence). V gave up 5 bases and J gave up 0 bases; unmatched junction bases: 5. Here the CDR3 DNA reads TGTGCCAGCAGCCCCGGACAGGGAGTGAACACTGAAGCTTTCTTT. Translation: CASSPGQGVNTEAFF.

CDR3 DNA: TGTGCCAGTAGTATGGCGGCAGGGGGCTTGGATGAGCAGTTCTTC. It specifies CASSMAAGGLDEQFF. This rearrangement joins TRBV19 to TRBJ2-1, with 8 bases that match TRBD1. With V trimmed by 3 bases and J by 8 bases, 9 bases remained unmatched. This CDR3 is 15 amino acids long. CDR1 is LNHDA, CDR2 SQIVND, per germline (reference sequence).

The chain combines TRBV19 with TRBJ2-7; 10 nucleotides align to TRBD1. From germline, CDR1 is LNHDA and CDR2 SQIVND (reference sequence). Trimming took 5 bases from V and 6 from J; bases not matched to a gene: 10. The CDR3 runs to 15 residues. For the CDR3, the DNA is TGTGCCAGTAGTCCAACGCGGGACAGGGGACTCGAGCAGTACTTC. Its protein is CASSPTRDRGLEQYF.

The chain uses TRBV6-5 and TRBJ2-7; TRBD1 matches 9 bases. The CDR3 covers 15 residues. The ends lost 7 bases at V and 3 bases at J; junction bases unmatched: 10. Germline loops: CDR1 MNHEY, CDR2 SVGAGI. The CDR3 region is CASKQDRGGNYEQYF. CDR3 coding DNA: TGTGCCAGCAAACAGGACAGGGGAGGGAACTACGAGCAGTACTTC.

The rearrangement links TRBV4-3 to TRBJ1-1, with D maybe TRBD1 (5 bases). V lost 5 bases, J lost 4 bases, and 17 bases lay in between. Germline CDR1 and CDR2: LGHNA and YSLEER. The CDR3 has 15 amino acids. This CDR3 reads CASSSRNGDGTEAFF. In nucleotides, the CDR3 is TGCGCCAGCAGCTCAAGAAACGGGGACGGCACTGAAGCTTTCTTT.

The rearrangement links TRBV7-9 to TRBJ2-3; 10 bases are shared with TRBD1. This CDR3 is built from 17 residues. With V trimmed by 5 bases and J by 1 base, 9 bases remained unmatched. The germline V gene encodes CDR1 SEHNR and CDR2 FQNEAQ (reference sequence). The CDR3 sequence: CASSPGGTGARTDTQYF. DNA for the CDR3: TGTGCCAGCAGCCCTGGGGGGACAGGGGCTCGCACAGATACGCAGTATTTT.

The rearrangement uses TRBV9 and TRBJ2-7; TRBD2 matches 8 bases. The CDR3 length is 15 residues. In germline, CDR1 is SGDLS, CDR2 YYNGEE. The ends lost 0 bases at V and 4 bases at J; junction bases unmatched: 6. CDR3 sequence reads: CASSVVPGGLYEQYF. The CDR3 bases are TGTGCCAGCAGCGTAGTGCCGGGAGGGCTTTACGAGCAGTACTTC.

The V gene is TRBV6-6, the J gene TRBJ2-6, with D uncertain. The CDR3 is 12 amino acids. The germline V gene encodes CDR1 MNHNY and CDR2 SVGAGI (reference sequence). V dropped 8 bases and J dropped 4 bases, with 6 bases sitting between them. The CDR3 DNA sequence: TGTGCCAGCCGGGCCGGGGCCAACGTCCTGACTTTC. Translated, it gives CASRAGANVLTF.

DNA for the CDR3: TGCGCCAGCAGCCAAGATGACTTTAGCTCCTACGAGCAGTACTTC. Translated, it gives CASSQDDFSSYEQYF. The chain couples TRBV4-1 to TRBJ2-7; D is unresolved. The germline V and J ends were trimmed by 0 bases and 0 bases, with 9 bases remaining between them. The CDR3 has 15 residues. CDR1 is MGHRA, CDR2 YSYEKL, per germline.

The J gene is TRBJ1-1, the V gene TRBV4-2; no firm D call. Germline CDR1 is LGHNA and CDR2 is YNFKEQ. The CDR3 has 15 amino acids. Deletions cut 0 bases from V and 0 bases from J, with 8 bases between. As DNA, the CDR3 is TGTGCCAGCAGCCAAGACCCAGCGTTGAACACTGAAGCTTTCTTT. It encodes CASSQDPALNTEAFF.

The CDR3 DNA is TGTGCCAGCTCACCACCGTGGAATAGCGGGAGATCAGATACGCAGTATTTT. Translated: CASSPPWNSGRSDTQYF. The chain couples TRBV18 to TRBJ2-3, with TRBD2 matching 9 bases. The CDR3 length is 17 residues. The V gene's germline CDR1 is KGHSH and CDR2 LQKENI. J was trimmed by 4 bases and V by 0 bases; bases with no gene match: 8.

The chain uses TRBV5-1 and TRBJ1-3, with no clear D. Germline lookup yields CDR1 SGHRS and CDR2 YFSETQ. The CDR3 length is 13 residues. With 4 bases removed from V and 5 bases from J, the gap between germline ends came to 10 bases. CDR3 DNA: TGCGCCAGCAGCCCCTTAGGAAGAAACACCATATATTTT. Translating it yields CASSPLGRNTIYF.

The rearrangement uses TRBV5-4 and TRBJ2-7; a possible D gene is TRBD1 (5 bases). The CDR3 totals 15 residues. Germline V lookup: CDR1 SGHNT, CDR2 YYREEE (reference sequence). Trimming took off 0 bases at V and 7 bases at J, with 17 bases between the two ends. The CDR3 region has the DNA TGTGCCAGCAGCTTGGGACTGGGGCGCAATGGAGAGCAGTACTTC. Translating gives CASSLGLGRNGEQYF.